This T cell receptor (beta chain) was recovered during a study of shared clonotypes between healthy human individuals (dated by TCRdb to the early 2020s). Regarding the research as a whole: A few men and two women, aged 18 to 49 years, made up the cohort. To estimate repertoire size and how much clonotypes are shared between individuals, the study performed deep sequencing of blood TCR repertoires from roughly five healthy adults. For each donor, three plates each were used for CD4 naive and CD4 memory, two plates were used for CD8 naive, and one plate was used for CD8 memory. Leukapheresis yielded between about 0.9 and 9 billion PBMCs per donor. Libraries were prepared and TCR repertoires were sequenced by different laboratories using diverse techniques, in order to increase sequencing depth and limit assay-specific biases.

The investigation overall reported the following: Even with the large sequencing depth, rarefaction of the sorted-subset datasets indicated that sequencing was incomplete. Pairwise subsampling indicated that sequencing depth was expected to affect the degree of clonotype sharing among donors. Higher generation probabilities were observed for clonotypes shared by all four sorted-subset donors than for non-shared clonotypes. Sampling was limited to blood, and TCR repertoires in tissue likely differ from TCR repertoires in blood. Sharing across a handful of donors was observed for around 4.8% of naive CD4, 3% to 3.5% of naive CD8, 2% to 2.5% of memory CD4, and around 0.42% of memory CD8 clonotypes. The genetic and exposure-history diversity represented was limited by the small number of donors. Larger estimated clonotype richness was generally found for naive subsets than for memory subsets.

Using the deep immunoSEQ assay, TCR CDR3 regions were amplified from genomic DNA by multiplex PCR. Genomic DNA extracted from each cell subset was distributed evenly over all wells of several immunoSEQ 96-well plates, and each plate served as one replicate. For sorted subsets, each replicate PCR was loaded with 150 to 250 ng genomic DNA, equivalent to about 33,000 T cell genomes. The purified libraries were quantified using a Qubit 3.0 fluorometer, sized with a Bioanalyzer 2100, and then quantified again using the KAPA Library Quantification kit. A separate single-read 150-cycle Illumina NextSeq 550 flow cell was used to sequence each immunoSEQ 96-well plate. Turning to the authors' computational methods: Because only junctional sequences without quality scores were contained in the immunoSEQ output, filtering matching that applied to full-length reads could not be performed. Sequences were annotated with PyIR, a Python wrapper for IgBLAST v1.9, and V/J genes and CDR3 were assigned using IMGT germline references. Reads were removed for weak V/J assignments (E-value above 1e-6), missing CDR3, stop codons, out-of-frame junctions, or ambiguous translated residues. V3J clonotypes were defined by identical inferred V gene, J gene, and CDR3 amino acid sequence. Percentage overlap between repertoires was computed as shared unique clonotypes divided by the size of the smaller repertoire. Richness of each repertoire was evaluated using RTK rarefaction, the Chao1 estimator, and Recon v2.1 estimates of unobserved clonotypes. OLGA was used to compute generation probabilities for all TCRbeta clonotypes that the gDNA method yielded from a few donors. TCRdb mirrors the immuneACCESS table, restricted to in-frame sequences. Some clones are absent from its copies; in checked studies, under half trace to an unresolved V gene, and the reason for the others is unknown. That table furnishes V, J and clone size, whereas the DNA furnished D and trimming. This sample gives 180,000 or so clones in total; around 93% of them show up just once. The ten biggest clones cover around 0.067% of the sample.

This clone was counted a single time. Its antigen is unknown. It has no much larger one-base neighbor in the sample; base qualities were not kept. A distance of 14 bases separates the germline ends of V and J, which lose 3 bases and 4 bases respectively. As encoded in the germline V gene, CDR1 is SGHRS while CDR2 is YFSETQ. The CDR3 sequence holds 14 residues, the cysteine and phenylalanine included. This entry keeps only the CDR3 DNA: 42 bases, framed from base 1. The donors were healthy, HIV-negative adults with no recently reported acute infections or vaccinations. Every donor was a Caucasian adult residing in Nashville, Tennessee, USA. CD4+ T cells were enriched by magnetic negative selection; naive cells were then positively selected on CD45RA, and the negative fraction formed the memory subset. Blood was obtained by leukapheresis, after which PBMCs were separated by Ficoll-Histopaque density gradient centrifugation and cryopreserved in liquid nitrogen vapor phase. Analytical flow cytometry was used to check the purity and quantity of every magnetically sorted T cell population. Genomic DNA was isolated from each sorted fraction and quantified by UV absorbance on a Nanodrop 2000c.

The sample taken for sequencing was naive CD4+ T cells sorted from blood. The intended sense of this specimen's cell subset or site label: CD45RA+ positively selected. The clonotype was recovered from a woman aged 30 to 39 in good health. The chain employs TRBV5-1 and TRBJ2-7; the D gene could be TRBD1 or TRBD2, each one agreeing over 7 bases. The DNA sequence is given as TGCGCCAGCAGCTGGGAGGGGGCTCTATACGAGCAGTACTTC. This encodes CASSWEGALYEQYF.